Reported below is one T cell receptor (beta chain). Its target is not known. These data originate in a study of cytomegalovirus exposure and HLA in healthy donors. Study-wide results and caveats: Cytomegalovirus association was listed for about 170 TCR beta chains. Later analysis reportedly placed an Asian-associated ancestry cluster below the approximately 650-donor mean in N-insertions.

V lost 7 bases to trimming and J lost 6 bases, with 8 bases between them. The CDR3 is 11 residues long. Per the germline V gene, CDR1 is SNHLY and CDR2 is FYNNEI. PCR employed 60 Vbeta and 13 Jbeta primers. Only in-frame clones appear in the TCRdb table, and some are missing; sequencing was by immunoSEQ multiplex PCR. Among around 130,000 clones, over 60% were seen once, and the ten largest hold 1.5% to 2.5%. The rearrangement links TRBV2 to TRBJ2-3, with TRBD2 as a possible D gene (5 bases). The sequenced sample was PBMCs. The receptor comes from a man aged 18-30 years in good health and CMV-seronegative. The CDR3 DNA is TGTGCCAGCACTAGCTTCGATACGCAGTATTTT. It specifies CASTSFDTQYF.